These 13 T cell receptor beta chains were sequenced from one sample in a study of memory CD4+ T cells and cytomegalovirus serostatus. Single viable CD3+CD4+CD8-CD45RO+ cells were sorted as the memory CD4+ T cells. Sequencing used immunoSEQ multiplex PCR; TCRdb keeps in-frame clones, though not all of them. The sample includes around 57,000 clones, 60% to 85% of them seen just once. The sample consisted of memory CD4+ T cells from blood. The origin of the receptors is an adult in good health and CMV-seronegative. Some clones in this sample may be carry-over from other donors' samples.

This chain links TRBV11-2 with TRBJ1-5; 7 bases line up with TRBD1. Per germline, CDR1 SGHAT and CDR2 FQNNGV. V gave up 5 bases and J gave up 5 bases; unmatched junction bases: 12. CDR3 length: 16 amino acids. CDR3 loop: CASSPRQGSVDQPQHF. The DNA for the CDR3 is TGTGCCAGCAGCCCAAGACAGGGATCCGTGGATCAGCCCCAGCATTTT.

This clone was detected only once. V is TRBV7-9 and J is TRBJ1-1; tentatively, D is TRBD1 (5 bases). The CDR3 spans 15 residues. The V gene's germline CDR1 is SEHNR and CDR2 FQNEAQ (reference sequence). Trimming took off 5 bases at V and 1 base at J, with 14 bases between the two ends. The CDR3 loop is CASSPRGLRNTEAFF. CDR3 bases: TGTGCCAGCAGCCCGAGGGGACTGCGGAACACTGAAGCTTTCTTT. The whole variable domain, filled in from reference TRBV7-9 and TRBJ1-1, reads DTGVSQNPRHKITKRGQNVTFRCDPISEHNRLYWYRQTLGQGPEFLTYFQNEAQLEKSRLLSDRFSAERPKGSFSTLEIQRTEQGDSAMYLCASSPRGLRNTEAFFGQGTRLTVV.

J is TRBJ1-2 and V is TRBV4-1; D is ambiguous. Germline V lookup: CDR1 MGHRA, CDR2 YSYEKL. The CDR3 spans 16 residues. V was pared by 1 base and J by 2 bases, with 14 bases between. CDR3 residues: CASSQVLGRRNYGYTF. The CDR3 DNA is TGCGCCAGCAGCCAAGTCCTAGGGCGGCGGAACTATGGCTACACCTTC.

The chain carries TRBV18 and TRBJ2-3, with TRBD2 identical over 10 bases. The germline CDR1 and CDR2 sequences are KGHSH and LQKENI. Trimming cost V 4 bases and J 4 bases; bases outside gene matches: 8. The CDR3 is made up of 16 amino acids. The CDR3 DNA follows: TGTGCCAGCTCACGAACGACTAGCGGGTCTGCAGATACGCAGTATTTT. It specifies CASSRTTSGSADTQYF.

The V and J genes are TRBV4-1 and TRBJ2-7, with 11 bases matching TRBD2. Germline lookup yields CDR1 MGHRA and CDR2 YSYEKL. The CDR3 has 19 residues. V gave up 4 bases and J gave up 0 bases; unmatched junction bases: 14. The CDR3 region has the DNA TGCGCCAGCAGCCGAGAGGTTGCTAGCGGGGGGCTTAGCTCCTACGAGCAGTACTTC. The encoded protein is CASSREVASGGLSSYEQYF.

The chain is built from TRBV13 and TRBJ2-7, with 8 bases identical to TRBD2. The CDR3 is made up of 16 amino acids. Germline values: CDR1 PRHDT, CDR2 FYEKMQ (reference sequence). The trim removed 5 bases at V and 1 base at J, leaving 10 bases unmatched. The CDR3 DNA reads as TGTGCCAGCAGCCTAGTAGGGGCTAGCGGGTCCTACGAGCAGTACTTC. Its translation is CASSLVGASGSYEQYF.

This clone showed up just once. This chain joins TRBV4-3 and TRBJ1-5; 7 bases match TRBD1. The V and J ends lost 0 bases and 5 bases, in that order; junction bases with no gene match: 4. From germline, CDR1 is LGHNA and CDR2 YSLEER. The CDR3 length is 15 residues. In nucleotides, the CDR3 is TGCGCCAGCAGCCAAGATGGGACAGTCTATCAGCCCCAGCATTTT. Translation: CASSQDGTVYQPQHF.

This clone has a handful of counts. The chain uses TRBV18 and TRBJ2-2, with TRBD2 matching over 7 bases. Germline CDR1 KGHSH, CDR2 LQKENI. Trimming removed 3 bases from V and 2 bases from J; junction bases left unmatched: 12. The CDR3 is made up of 18 amino acids. The CDR3 region has the DNA TGTGCCAGCTCACCCGTTTTCCATACTAGCGTCAACACCGGGGAGCTGTTTTTT. This encodes CASSPVFHTSVNTGELFF.

The V gene is TRBV5-4, the J gene TRBJ1-6; D gene unclear. Germline V CDR1 and CDR2: SGHNT, YYREEE (reference sequence). Trimming took off 2 bases at V and 5 bases at J, with 11 bases between the two ends. CDR3 size: 15 residues. The CDR3, as DNA: TGTGCCAGCAGCTTCATGGGTTGGGATAATTCACCCCTCCACTTT. It encodes CASSFMGWDNSPLHF.

This clone has just a few counts. This rearrangement joins TRBV4-1 to TRBJ2-2; 10 bases are shared with TRBD2. The V and J ends lost 0 bases and 0 bases, in that order; junction bases with no gene match: 4. Germline CDR1 MGHRA, CDR2 YSYEKL. This CDR3 region has 18 residues. The CDR3, as DNA: TGCGCCAGCAGCCAAGACCCTAGCGGGGGAACGAACACCGGGGAGCTGTTTTTT. Translating it yields CASSQDPSGGTNTGELFF.

The chain has TRBV6-1 and TRBJ2-7, with no clear D. The CDR3 is 11 amino acids. Trimming shortened V by 6 bases and J by 7 bases, and 10 bases separated the two germline ends. The germline gives CDR1 MNHNS, CDR2 SASEGT. The CDR3 region has the DNA TGTGCCAGCAGCGAGCCTCTTGAGCAGTACTTC. Translated, it gives CASSEPLEQYF.

The chain uses TRBV2 and TRBJ2-3; D is possibly TRBD1 (6 bases). CDR1 is SNHLY and CDR2 is FYNNEI in the germline V gene. V was shortened by 8 bases and J by 6 bases, with 15 bases between the two germline ends. This CDR3 has 13 amino acids. CDR3 protein: CASSVQGTDTQYF. For the CDR3, the DNA is TGTGCCAGCTCAGTCCAGGGGACGGATACGCAGTATTTT.

This chain links TRBV28 with TRBJ2-7, with a tentative D call TRBD1 (5 bases). V gave up 5 bases and J gave up 7 bases, with 12 bases separating them. Germline V gene lookup returns CDR1 MDHEN and CDR2 SYDVKM. This CDR3 contains 12 residues. CDR3 coding DNA: TGTGCCAGCAGTCCTCAGGGTCGGGAGCAGTACTTC. Translated, it gives CASSPQGREQYF.